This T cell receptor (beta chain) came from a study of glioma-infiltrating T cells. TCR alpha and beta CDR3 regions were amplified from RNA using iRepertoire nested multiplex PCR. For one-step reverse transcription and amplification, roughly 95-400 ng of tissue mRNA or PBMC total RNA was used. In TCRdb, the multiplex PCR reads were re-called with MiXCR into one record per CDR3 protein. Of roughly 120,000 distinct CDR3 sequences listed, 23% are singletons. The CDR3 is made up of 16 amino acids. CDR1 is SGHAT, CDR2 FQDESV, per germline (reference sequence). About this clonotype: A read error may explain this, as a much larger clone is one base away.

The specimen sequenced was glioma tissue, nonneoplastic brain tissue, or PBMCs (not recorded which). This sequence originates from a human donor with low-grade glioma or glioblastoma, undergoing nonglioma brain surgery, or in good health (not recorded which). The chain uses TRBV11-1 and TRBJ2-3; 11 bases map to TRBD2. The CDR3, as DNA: TGTGCCAGCAGCTTATTACTAGCGGGAGTCTCAGATTCGCAGTATTTT. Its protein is CASSLLLAGVSDSQYF.